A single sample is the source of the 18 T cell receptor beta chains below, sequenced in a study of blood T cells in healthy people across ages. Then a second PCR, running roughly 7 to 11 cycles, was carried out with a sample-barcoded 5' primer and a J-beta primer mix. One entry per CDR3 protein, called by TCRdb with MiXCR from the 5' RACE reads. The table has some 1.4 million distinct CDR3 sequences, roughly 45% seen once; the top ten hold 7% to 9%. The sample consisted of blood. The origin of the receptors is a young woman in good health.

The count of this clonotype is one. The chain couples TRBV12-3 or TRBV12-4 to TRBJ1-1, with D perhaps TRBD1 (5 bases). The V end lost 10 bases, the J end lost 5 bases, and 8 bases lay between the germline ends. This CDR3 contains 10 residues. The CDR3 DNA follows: TGTGCCACCAAGGGGACTGAAGCTTTCTTT. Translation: CATKGTEAFF.

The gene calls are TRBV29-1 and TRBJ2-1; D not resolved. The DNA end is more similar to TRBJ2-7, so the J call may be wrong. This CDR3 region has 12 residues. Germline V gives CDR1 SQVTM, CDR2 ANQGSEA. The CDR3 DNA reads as TGCAGCGTTGAGGGCCTGGGCAATGAGCAGTACTTC. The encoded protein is CSVEGLGNEQYF.

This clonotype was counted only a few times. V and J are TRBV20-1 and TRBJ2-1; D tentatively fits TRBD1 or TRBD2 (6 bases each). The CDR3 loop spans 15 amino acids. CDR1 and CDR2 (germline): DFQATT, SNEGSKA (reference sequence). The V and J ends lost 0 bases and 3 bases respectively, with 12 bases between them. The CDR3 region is CSAREGGRGYNEQFF. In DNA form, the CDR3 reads TGCAGTGCTAGAGAGGGGGGCAGGGGCTACAATGAGCAGTTCTTC.

CDR3: CASSPSPSRGYTF. The CDR3 DNA follows: TGTGCCAGCAGCCCGAGTCCCTCCAGGGGCTACACCTTC. The chain recombines TRBV7-2 with TRBJ1-2; D not resolved. Deletions cut 5 bases from V and 8 bases from J, with 15 bases between. Germline-derived CDR1 and CDR2 are SGHTA and FQGNSA. The CDR3 is made up of 13 amino acids. The variable domain in full, with the rest retrieved from reference TRBV7-2 and TRBJ1-2, is GAGVSQSPSNKVTEKGKDVELRCDPISGHTALYWYRQSLGQGLEFLIYFQGNSAPDKSGLPSDRFSAERTGGSVSTLTIQRTQQEDSAVYLCASSPSPSRGYTFGSGTRLTVV.

The CDR3 protein is CASRGQTSGAYEQYF. For the CDR3, the DNA is TGTGCCAGCAGGGGACAGACTAGCGGGGCTTACGAGCAGTACTTC. The V and J genes are TRBV6-1 and TRBJ2-7, with TRBD2 matching 11 bases. The V segment lost 6 bases and the J segment 4 bases; nucleotides outside the gene matches: 8. This CDR3 comprises 15 residues. Germline CDR1 MNHNS, CDR2 SASEGT.

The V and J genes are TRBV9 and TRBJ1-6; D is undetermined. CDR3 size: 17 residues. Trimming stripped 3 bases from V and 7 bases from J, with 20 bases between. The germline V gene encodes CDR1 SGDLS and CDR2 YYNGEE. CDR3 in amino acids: CASSEAQYGSINSPLHF. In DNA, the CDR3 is TGTGCCAGCAGCGAGGCACAGTATGGCTCCATCAATTCACCCCTCCACTTT. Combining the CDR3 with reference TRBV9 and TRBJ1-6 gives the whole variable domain DSGVTQTPKHLITATGQRVTLRCSPRSGDLSVYWYQQSLDQGLQFLIQYYNGEERAKGNILERFSAQQFPDLHSELNLSSLELGDSALYFCASSEAQYGSINSPLHFGNGTRLTVT.

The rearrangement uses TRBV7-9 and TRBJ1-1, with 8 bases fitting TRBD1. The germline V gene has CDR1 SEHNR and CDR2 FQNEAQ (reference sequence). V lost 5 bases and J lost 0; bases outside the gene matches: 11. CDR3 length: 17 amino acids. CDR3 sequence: CASSPRQGTSMNTEAFF. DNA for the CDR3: TGTGCCAGCAGCCCCCGACAGGGGACTTCTATGAACACTGAAGCTTTCTTT.

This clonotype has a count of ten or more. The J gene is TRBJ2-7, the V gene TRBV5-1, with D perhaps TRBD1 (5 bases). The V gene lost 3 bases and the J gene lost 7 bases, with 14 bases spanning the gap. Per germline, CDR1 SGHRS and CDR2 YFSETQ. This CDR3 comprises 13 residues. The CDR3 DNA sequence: TGCGCCAGCAGCTCGCAGGGTGGATGGGAGCAGTACTTC. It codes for CASSSQGGWEQYF.

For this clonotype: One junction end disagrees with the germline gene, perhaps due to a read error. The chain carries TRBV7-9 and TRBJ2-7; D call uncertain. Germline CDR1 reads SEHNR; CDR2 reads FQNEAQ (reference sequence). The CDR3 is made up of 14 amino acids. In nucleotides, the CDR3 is TGTGCCAGCAACTTAGCCTCTTTCACCTACGAGCAGTACTTC. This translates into CASNLASFTYEQYF.

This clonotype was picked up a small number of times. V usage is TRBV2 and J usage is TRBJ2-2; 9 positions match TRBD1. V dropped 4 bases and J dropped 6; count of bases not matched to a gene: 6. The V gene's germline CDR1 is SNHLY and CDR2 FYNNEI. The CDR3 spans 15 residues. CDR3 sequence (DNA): TGTGCCAGCAGTGTTACAGGGGGCTCGTCCGGGGAGCTGTTTTTT. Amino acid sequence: CASSVTGGSSGELFF.

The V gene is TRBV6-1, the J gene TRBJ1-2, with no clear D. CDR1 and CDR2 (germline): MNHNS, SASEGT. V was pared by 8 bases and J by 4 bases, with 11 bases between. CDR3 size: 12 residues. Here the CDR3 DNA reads TGTGCCAGCGAGAGGCCCTTCTATGGCTACACCTTC. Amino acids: CASERPFYGYTF.

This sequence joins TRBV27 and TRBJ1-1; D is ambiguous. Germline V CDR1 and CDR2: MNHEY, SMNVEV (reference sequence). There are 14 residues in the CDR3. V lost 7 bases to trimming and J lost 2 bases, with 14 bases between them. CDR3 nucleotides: TGTGCCAGCACCCCTGACCGGTACAACACTGAAGCTTTCTTT. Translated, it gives CASTPDRYNTEAFF.

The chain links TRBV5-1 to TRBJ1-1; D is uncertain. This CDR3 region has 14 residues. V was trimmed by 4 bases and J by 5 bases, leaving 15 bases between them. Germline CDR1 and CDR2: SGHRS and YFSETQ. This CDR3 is CASSVTTSGTEAFF. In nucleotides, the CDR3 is TGCGCCAGCAGCGTTACAACCTCCGGGACTGAAGCTTTCTTT.

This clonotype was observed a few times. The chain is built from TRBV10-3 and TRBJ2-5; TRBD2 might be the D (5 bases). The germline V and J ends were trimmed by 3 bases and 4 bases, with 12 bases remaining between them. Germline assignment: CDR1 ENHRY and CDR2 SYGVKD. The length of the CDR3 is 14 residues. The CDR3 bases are TGTGCCATCAGTGATGGTAGTGAGGGAGAGACCCAGTACTTC. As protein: CAISDGSEGETQYF.

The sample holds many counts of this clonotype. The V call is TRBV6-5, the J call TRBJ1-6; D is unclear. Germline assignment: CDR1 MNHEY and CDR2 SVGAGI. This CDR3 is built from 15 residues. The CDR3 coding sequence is TGTGCTATAAAAAGGTCCGACGGCTCCAATTCACCCCTCCACTTT. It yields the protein CAIKRSDGSNSPLHF.

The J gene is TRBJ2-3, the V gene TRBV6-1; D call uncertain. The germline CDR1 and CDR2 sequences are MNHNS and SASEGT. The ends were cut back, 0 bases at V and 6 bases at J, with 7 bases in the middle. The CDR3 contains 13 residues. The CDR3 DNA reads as TGTGCCAGCAGTGAAGCGCTTCTGGATACGCAGTATTTT. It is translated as CASSEALLDTQYF.

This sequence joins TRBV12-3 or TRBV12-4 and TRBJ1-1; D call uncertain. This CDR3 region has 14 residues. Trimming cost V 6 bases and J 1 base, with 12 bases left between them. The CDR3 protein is CASSLIRQNTEAFF. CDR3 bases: TGTGCCAGCAGCCTCATCCGGCAGAACACTGAAGCTTTCTTT.

Here the CDR3 reads CASSLDRMGQVVTGELFF. The CDR3, as DNA: TGTGCCAGCAGCTTAGATCGTATGGGACAGGTTGTGACCGGGGAGCTGTTTTTT. The chain carries TRBV11-3 and TRBJ2-2; 8 bases align to TRBD1. The CDR3 sequence is 18 residues long. With 0 bases clipped from V and 5 bases from J, the junction kept 11 bases outside the gene matches. Germline CDR1 is SGHNT and CDR2 is YENEEA.